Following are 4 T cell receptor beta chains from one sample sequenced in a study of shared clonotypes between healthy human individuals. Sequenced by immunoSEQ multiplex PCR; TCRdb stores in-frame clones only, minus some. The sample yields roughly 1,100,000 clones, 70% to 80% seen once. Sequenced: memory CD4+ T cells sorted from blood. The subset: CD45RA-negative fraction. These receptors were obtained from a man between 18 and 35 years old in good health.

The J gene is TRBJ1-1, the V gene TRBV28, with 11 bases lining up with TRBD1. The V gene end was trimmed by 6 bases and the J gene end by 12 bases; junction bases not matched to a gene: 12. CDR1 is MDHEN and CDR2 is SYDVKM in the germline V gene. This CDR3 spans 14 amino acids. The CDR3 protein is CASSRTGTGGQTFF. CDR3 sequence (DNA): TGTGCCAGCAGCCGAACCGGGACAGGGGGGCAAACTTTCTTT.

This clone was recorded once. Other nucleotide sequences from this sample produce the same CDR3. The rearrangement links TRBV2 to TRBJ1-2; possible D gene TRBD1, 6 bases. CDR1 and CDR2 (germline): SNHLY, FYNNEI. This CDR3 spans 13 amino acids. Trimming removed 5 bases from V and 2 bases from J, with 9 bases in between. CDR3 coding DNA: TGTGCCAGCAGTTTCACAGGGAACTATGGCTACACCTTC. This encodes CASSFTGNYGYTF.

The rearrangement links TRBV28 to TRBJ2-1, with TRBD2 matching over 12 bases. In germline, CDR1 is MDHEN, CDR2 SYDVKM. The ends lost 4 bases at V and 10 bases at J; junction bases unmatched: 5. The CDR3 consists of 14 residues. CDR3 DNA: TGTGCCAGCAGTTCTAGCGGGGGGGCAGGCGAGCAGTTCTTC. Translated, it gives CASSSSGGAGEQFF.

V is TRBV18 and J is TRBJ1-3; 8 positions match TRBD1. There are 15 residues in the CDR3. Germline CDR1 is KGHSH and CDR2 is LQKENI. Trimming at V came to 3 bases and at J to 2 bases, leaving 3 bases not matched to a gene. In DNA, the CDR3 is TGTGCCAGCTCACCGCAGGGGGCGGCTGGAAACACCATATATTTT. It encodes CASSPQGAAGNTIYF.